This is a list of T cell receptor beta chains from one sample in a study of blood T cell repertoires in COVID-19. Sequenced by immunoSEQ multiplex PCR; TCRdb stores in-frame clones only, minus some. The table has some 93,000 clones, approximately 86% seen once. Sequences were obtained from peripheral blood. Receptors originate from a woman aged 80 or over with acute or convalescent COVID-19. The CDR3 runs from the conserved cysteine through the conserved F or W. The D gene is left open where the match is weak. Not every row has a clone size; where given, it reads once, few, many or a size class.

j_call: TRBJ1-2; d_call: -; v_call: TRBV30; clone_size: -; cdr3_nt: TGTGCCTGGAGTGTATCAGATACCCACTACACCTTC; cdr3_aa: CAWSVSDTHYTF
j_call: TRBJ1-2; d_call: TRBD1; v_call: TRBV7-9; clone_size: few; cdr3_nt: TGTGCCAGCAGCTCCCACAGGGGTTCCGCTAACATGGGCTATGGCTACACCTTC; cdr3_aa: CASSSHRGSANMGYGYTF
j_call: TRBJ1-2; d_call: TRBD1; v_call: TRBV7-8; clone_size: once; cdr3_nt: TGTGCCAGCAGCACCGGGGAGGTGACAGGGCTTGGCTACACCTTC; cdr3_aa: CASSTGEVTGLGYTF
j_call: TRBJ1-4; d_call: -; v_call: TRBV15; clone_size: -; cdr3_nt: TGTGCCACCAGCAGAGGGGGCATGGGTAATGAAAAACTGTTTTTT; cdr3_aa: CATSRGGMGNEKLFF
j_call: TRBJ1-1; d_call: -; v_call: TRBV6-6; clone_size: -; cdr3_nt: TGTGCCAGCAGTTACCTGGGAGGCGGCACTGAAGCTTTCTTT; cdr3_aa: CASSYLGGGTEAFF
j_call: TRBJ2-1; d_call: TRBD1; v_call: TRBV5-1; clone_size: -; cdr3_nt: TGCGCCAGCAGCTTGGGGACAGGGGGCAATGAGCAGTTCTTC; cdr3_aa: CASSLGTGGNEQFF
j_call: TRBJ1-2; d_call: TRBD1; v_call: TRBV19; clone_size: -; cdr3_nt: TGTGCCAGTAGCCCCCCGGGACAGGGGGCGGTTGGCTACACCTTC; cdr3_aa: CASSPPGQGAVGYTF
j_call: TRBJ1-2; d_call: TRBD1; v_call: TRBV27; clone_size: -; cdr3_nt: TGTGCCAGCAGTTTATTGAAACAGGGGGCTCGTGGCTACACCTTC; cdr3_aa: CASSLLKQGARGYTF
j_call: TRBJ1-3; d_call: TRBD1; v_call: TRBV5-6; clone_size: -; cdr3_nt: TGTGCCAGCAGTAATGGGACAGGGAGAAACACCATATATTTT; cdr3_aa: CASSNGTGRNTIYF
j_call: TRBJ1-2; d_call: -; v_call: TRBV28; clone_size: -; cdr3_nt: TGTGCCAGCAGCGATCAGGATCTCTATGGCTACACCTTC; cdr3_aa: CASSDQDLYGYTF
j_call: TRBJ1-5; d_call: -; v_call: TRBV7-2; clone_size: -; cdr3_nt: TGTGCCAGCAGCTTATCGCGGGGCTATCAGCCCCAGCATTTT; cdr3_aa: CASSLSRGYQPQHF
j_call: TRBJ1-1; d_call: -; v_call: TRBV11-1; clone_size: -; cdr3_nt: TGTGCCAGCAGCTTCATCAGGGCAGGGAACACTGAAGCTTTCTTT; cdr3_aa: CASSFIRAGNTEAFF
j_call: TRBJ2-1; d_call: TRBD2; v_call: TRBV2; clone_size: -; cdr3_nt: TGTGCCAGCACCCTATCGGGCGGGGGGATGAATGAGCAGTTCTTC; cdr3_aa: CASTLSGGGMNEQFF
j_call: TRBJ2-3; d_call: TRBD1; v_call: TRBV27; clone_size: -; cdr3_nt: TGTGCCAGCAGTCCCAGGGGGAAGGACACAGATACGCAGTATTTT; cdr3_aa: CASSPRGKDTDTQYF
j_call: TRBJ2-7; d_call: TRBD2; v_call: TRBV10-3; clone_size: -; cdr3_nt: TGTGCCATCGGGAGGGGACTAGCGGGCGACGAGCAGTACTTC; cdr3_aa: CAIGRGLAGDEQYF
j_call: TRBJ2-3; d_call: -; v_call: TRBV7-9; clone_size: -; cdr3_nt: TGTGCTAGCAGCTCCCGCGGCCCGGGTACGCAGTATTTT; cdr3_aa: CASSSRGPGTQYF
j_call: TRBJ2-7; d_call: TRBD1; v_call: TRBV16; clone_size: -; cdr3_nt: TGTGCCAGCAGCCAATCCGGGACAGGGGCGGGGGAGCAGTACTTC; cdr3_aa: CASSQSGTGAGEQYF
j_call: TRBJ2-3; d_call: -; v_call: TRBV9; clone_size: -; cdr3_nt: TGTGCCAGCAGCGTAGGAGCGAACACAGATACGCAGTATTTT; cdr3_aa: CASSVGANTDTQYF
j_call: TRBJ1-1; d_call: TRBD1; v_call: TRBV2; clone_size: -; cdr3_nt: TGTGCCAGCAGCGGGCATTCCGGGACAGCGAACACTGAAGCTTTCTTT; cdr3_aa: CASSGHSGTANTEAFF
j_call: TRBJ1-5; d_call: -; v_call: TRBV4-1; clone_size: few; cdr3_nt: TGCGCCAGCAGCCAAGATAGGACAGTAAATCAGCCCCAGCATTTT; cdr3_aa: CASSQDRTVNQPQHF
j_call: TRBJ2-7; d_call: -; v_call: TRBV14; clone_size: -; cdr3_nt: TGTGCCAGCAGCCGGTCCACAGGTTACGAGCAGTACTTC; cdr3_aa: CASSRSTGYEQYF
j_call: TRBJ1-6; d_call: -; v_call: TRBV5-1; clone_size: -; cdr3_nt: TGCGCCAGCAGGAGTCACAGGGAGTCTTCACCCCTCCACTTT; cdr3_aa: CASRSHRESSPLHF
j_call: TRBJ2-7; d_call: -; v_call: TRBV5-6; clone_size: -; cdr3_nt: TGTGCCAGCAGCTTGCCGGGCAGGGACTACGAGCAGTACTTC; cdr3_aa: CASSLPGRDYEQYF
j_call: TRBJ2-3; d_call: TRBD2; v_call: TRBV3-1/TRBV3-2; clone_size: -; cdr3_nt: TGTGCCAGCAGCCAGTATAGCGGGGCTGGAGATACGCAGTATTTT; cdr3_aa: CASSQYSGAGDTQYF
j_call: TRBJ2-5; d_call: TRBD1; v_call: TRBV10-1; clone_size: -; cdr3_nt: TGCGCCAGCAGTGACATCGGACAGGGCCAAGAGACCCAGTACTTC; cdr3_aa: CASSDIGQGQETQYF
j_call: TRBJ1-1; d_call: -; v_call: TRBV5-1; clone_size: -; cdr3_nt: TGCGCCAGCAGCTTGGCCTCTGGGGGCGAGACTGAAGCTTTCTTT; cdr3_aa: CASSLASGGETEAFF
j_call: TRBJ1-6; d_call: TRBD1; v_call: TRBV6-6; clone_size: -; cdr3_nt: TGTGCCAGCAGGGCGACAGGGGTGTGGCCCCTCCACTTT; cdr3_aa: CASRATGVWPLHF
j_call: TRBJ1-1; d_call: -; v_call: TRBV3-1/TRBV3-2; clone_size: -; cdr3_nt: TGTGCCAGCAGGCAAGCCCCAACAGGGATGAACACTGAAGCTTTCTTT; cdr3_aa: CASRQAPTGMNTEAFF
j_call: TRBJ2-1; d_call: -; v_call: TRBV13; clone_size: -; cdr3_nt: TGTGCCAGCAGCTTCGGGAATTACGGCTCCTACAATGAGCAGTTCTTC; cdr3_aa: CASSFGNYGSYNEQFF
j_call: TRBJ1-5; d_call: TRBD1; v_call: TRBV7-8; clone_size: -; cdr3_nt: TGTGCCAGCAGCCCACACCGCGCGGGACAGCGTAGCAATCAGCCCCAGCATTTT; cdr3_aa: CASSPHRAGQRSNQPQHF
j_call: TRBJ1-5; d_call: -; v_call: TRBV21-1; clone_size: -; cdr3_nt: TGTGCCAGCAGCAATAGTTTCGGTGGGACACCTAGTAAATTTAGCAATCAGCCCCAGCATTTT; cdr3_aa: CASSNSFGGTPSKFSNQPQHF
j_call: TRBJ2-3; d_call: TRBD1; v_call: TRBV5-4; clone_size: few; cdr3_nt: TGTGCCAGCAGACGGACAGGGAGCACAGATACGCAGTATTTT; cdr3_aa: CASRRTGSTDTQYF
j_call: TRBJ1-3; d_call: TRBD1; v_call: TRBV18; clone_size: -; cdr3_nt: TGTGCCAGCTCCCCCGAGACAGGGATTATCGGAAACACCATATATTTT; cdr3_aa: CASSPETGIIGNTIYF
j_call: TRBJ2-1; d_call: TRBD2; v_call: TRBV3-1/TRBV3-2; clone_size: -; cdr3_nt: TGTGCCAGCAGCCATAGTAGCGGGAATGAGCAGTTCTTC; cdr3_aa: CASSHSSGNEQFF
j_call: TRBJ2-1; d_call: TRBD1; v_call: TRBV7-2; clone_size: -; cdr3_nt: TGTGCCAGCAGCGCGGGACAGGGAAATGAGCAGTTCTTC; cdr3_aa: CASSAGQGNEQFF
j_call: TRBJ1-6; d_call: -; v_call: TRBV5-1; clone_size: -; cdr3_nt: TGCGCCAGCAGCCCGGAGGGGACCTATAATTCACCCCTCCACTTT; cdr3_aa: CASSPEGTYNSPLHF
j_call: TRBJ1-6; d_call: -; v_call: TRBV2; clone_size: -; cdr3_nt: TGTGCCAGCAGGATGGGCCAGGGGAATAATTCACCCCTCCACTTT; cdr3_aa: CASRMGQGNNSPLHF